This T cell receptor (beta chain) was obtained from a study of a mutant IDH1 vaccine in newly diagnosed glioma. Study summary: Most patients had radiochemotherapy with temozolomide before enrollment; others had one alone.

This CDR3 region has 14 residues. Germline lookup yields CDR1 MNHEY and CDR2 SMNVEV (reference sequence). V lost 2 bases and J lost 1, with 7 bases in between. Remarks on this clone: Antigen unknown.

Produced via immunoSEQ multiplex PCR; TCRdb's table is partial and in-frame only. The data show about 69,000 clones, with around nine tenths seen just once and roughly 2% held by the top ten. Time point defined: week 35, safety follow-up. In the vaccine, a single dose held 300 ug of the mutant IDH1 20-mer peptide, along with topical imiquimod. Patients were given eight vaccinations, scheduled in weeks 1, 3, 5, 7, 11, 15, 19 and 23. The specimen was PBMCs, collected from a glioma patient whose treatment included an IDH1 peptide vaccine. This receptor was obtained from a young man with glioma. The gene calls are TRBV27 and TRBJ2-3; TRBD2 might be the D (6 bases). The CDR3 is CASSLERGTDTQYF. CDR3 DNA sequence: TGTGCCAGCAGTTTAGAGCGGGGCACAGATACGCAGTATTTT.